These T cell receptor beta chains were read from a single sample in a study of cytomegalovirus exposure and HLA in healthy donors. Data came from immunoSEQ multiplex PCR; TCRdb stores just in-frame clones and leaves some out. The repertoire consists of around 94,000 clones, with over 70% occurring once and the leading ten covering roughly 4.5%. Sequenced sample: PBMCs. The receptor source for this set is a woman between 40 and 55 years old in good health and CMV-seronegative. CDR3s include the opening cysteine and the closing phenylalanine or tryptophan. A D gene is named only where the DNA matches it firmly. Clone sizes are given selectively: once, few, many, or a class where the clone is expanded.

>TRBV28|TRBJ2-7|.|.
TGTGCCAGCAGTTTCCGGGGGAGCTCCTACGAGCAGTACTTC
CASSFRGSSYEQYF
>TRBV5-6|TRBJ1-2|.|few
TGTGCCAGCAGCCCCCCGTTCGGGTCTAACTATGGCTACACCTTC
CASSPPFGSNYGYTF
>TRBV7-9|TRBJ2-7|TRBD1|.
TGTGCCAGCAGCTTAGCCCACCGGGACAGGGGAGCCTACGAGCAGTACTTC
CASSLAHRDRGAYEQYF
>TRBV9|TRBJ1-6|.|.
TGTGCCAGCAGCGCTATGAGCTCCTATAATTCACCCCTCCACTTT
CASSAMSSYNSPLHF
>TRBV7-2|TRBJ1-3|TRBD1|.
TGTGCCAGCAGCGCCCACAGGGGTTCTGGAAACACCATATATTTT
CASSAHRGSGNTIYF
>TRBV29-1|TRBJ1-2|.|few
TGCAGCGTTAGGCACAGGGATGGCTACACCTTC
CSVRHRDGYTF
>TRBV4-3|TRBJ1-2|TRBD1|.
TGCGCCAGCAGCCACTCCTCGACAGGGCAGAACTATGGCTACACCTTC
CASSHSSTGQNYGYTF
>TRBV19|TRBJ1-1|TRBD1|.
TGTGCCAGTAGTATTGACAGGGGGAACACTGAAGCTTTCTTT
CASSIDRGNTEAFF
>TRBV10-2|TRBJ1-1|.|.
TGCGCCAGCAGTGACTCGAACACTGAAGCTTTCTTT
CASSDSNTEAFF
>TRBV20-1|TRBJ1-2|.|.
TGCAGTGCTAGACAGAACTATGGCTACACCTTC
CSARQNYGYTF
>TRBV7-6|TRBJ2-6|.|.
TGTGCCAGCAGCCCTAGGGGCAGGGGTCTTTCTGGGGCCAACGTCCTGACTTTC
CASSPRGRGLSGANVLTF
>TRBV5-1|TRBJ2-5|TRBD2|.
TGCGCCAGCAGCTCCGTGAGGGGAGGGCGAGAGACCCAGTACTTC
CASSSVRGGRETQYF
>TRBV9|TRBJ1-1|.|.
TGTGCCAGCAGCTCCCCAGTTCTCTCGAACACTGAAGCTTTCTTT
CASSSPVLSNTEAFF
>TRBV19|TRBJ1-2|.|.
TGTGCCAGTAGTATTAGAGGCTCCAGCTACACCTTC
CASSIRGSSYTF
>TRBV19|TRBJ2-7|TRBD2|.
TGTGCCAGTAAGGGACTAGGAGAATCCTACGAGCAGTACTTC
CASKGLGESYEQYF
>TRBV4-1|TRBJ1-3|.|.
TGCGCCAGCAGCCTAGAGGGCAGCAACACCATATATTTT
CASSLEGSNTIYF
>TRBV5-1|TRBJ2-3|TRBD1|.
TGCGCCAGCAGCTTGGAGCCAATGCGGGGACAGGGGTTTGACACAGATACGCAGTATTTT
CASSLEPMRGQGFDTDTQYF
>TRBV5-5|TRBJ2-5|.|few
TGTGCCAGCAGCCTTGGCTATCGGGGAGGAGAGACCCAGTACTTC
CASSLGYRGGETQYF
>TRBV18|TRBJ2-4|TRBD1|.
TGTGCCAGCTCACGAGGACAGGGTCTAGCCAAAAACATTCAGTACTTC
CASSRGQGLAKNIQYF
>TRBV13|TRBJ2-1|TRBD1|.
TGTGCCAGCAGCTCAGGAGGACAGGATCTTAATGAGCAGTTCTTC
CASSSGGQDLNEQFF
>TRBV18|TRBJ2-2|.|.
TGTGCCAGCTCTTCTCAGAGGCCCACTCATAACACCGGGGAGCTGTTTTTT
CASSSQRPTHNTGELFF
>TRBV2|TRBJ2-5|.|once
TGTGCCAGCACCATGAATCTGGGGGCCGGAGAGACCCAGTACTTC
CASTMNLGAGETQYF
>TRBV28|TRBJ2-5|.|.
TGTGCCAGCAGTTCCTACATTATCGAGGGGGCAGCGGGAGAGACCCAGTACTTC
CASSSYIIEGAAGETQYF
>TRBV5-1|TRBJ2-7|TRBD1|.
TGCGCCAGCTCGACAGGGTGGGAGCAGTACTTC
CASSTGWEQYF
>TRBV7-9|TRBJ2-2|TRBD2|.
TGTGCCAGCACCGGACTAGCGGGCCTCCTTGGGGAGCTGTTTTTT
CASTGLAGLLGELFF
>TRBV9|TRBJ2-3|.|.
TGTGCCAGCAGCCCCCAACCGCAGGGCACAGATACGCAGTATTTT
CASSPQPQGTDTQYF
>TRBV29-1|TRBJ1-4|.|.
TGCAGCGTTCTTCAGAAAGGGATAGGGGCTGAAAAACTGTTTTTT
CSVLQKGIGAEKLFF
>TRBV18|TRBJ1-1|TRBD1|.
TGTGCCAGCTCACCACGTAGGACAGGGGAATCTGAAGCTTTCTTT
CASSPRRTGESEAFF
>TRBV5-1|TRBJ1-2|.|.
TGCGCCAGCAGCTTGGTGGGCGGGCAAGCTAACTATGGCTACACCTTC
CASSLVGGQANYGYTF
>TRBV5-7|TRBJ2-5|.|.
TGTGCCAGCAGCTTGGTTCTTAGAGAGACCCAGTACTTC
CASSLVLRETQYF
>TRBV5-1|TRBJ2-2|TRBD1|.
TGCGCCAGCAGCTTGGGGACAGGGGTCTCCGGGGAGCTGTTTTTT
CASSLGTGVSGELFF
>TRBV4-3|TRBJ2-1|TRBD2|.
TGCGCCAGCAGCCAAGATCTCCGCGGGGGGGCCAGTGAGCAGTTCTTC
CASSQDLRGGASEQFF
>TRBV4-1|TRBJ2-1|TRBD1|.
TGCGCCAGCAGCCAAGGCCGGGACAGGTCCGCGTACAATGAGCAGTTCTTC
CASSQGRDRSAYNEQFF
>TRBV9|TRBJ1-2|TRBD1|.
TGTGCCAGCAGCGATCACAGGGGGGAAAACTATGGCTACACCTTC
CASSDHRGENYGYTF
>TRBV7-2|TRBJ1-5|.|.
TGTGCCAGCAGCTTTGGGGGGTTGCGTCAGCCCCAGCATTTT
CASSFGGLRQPQHF